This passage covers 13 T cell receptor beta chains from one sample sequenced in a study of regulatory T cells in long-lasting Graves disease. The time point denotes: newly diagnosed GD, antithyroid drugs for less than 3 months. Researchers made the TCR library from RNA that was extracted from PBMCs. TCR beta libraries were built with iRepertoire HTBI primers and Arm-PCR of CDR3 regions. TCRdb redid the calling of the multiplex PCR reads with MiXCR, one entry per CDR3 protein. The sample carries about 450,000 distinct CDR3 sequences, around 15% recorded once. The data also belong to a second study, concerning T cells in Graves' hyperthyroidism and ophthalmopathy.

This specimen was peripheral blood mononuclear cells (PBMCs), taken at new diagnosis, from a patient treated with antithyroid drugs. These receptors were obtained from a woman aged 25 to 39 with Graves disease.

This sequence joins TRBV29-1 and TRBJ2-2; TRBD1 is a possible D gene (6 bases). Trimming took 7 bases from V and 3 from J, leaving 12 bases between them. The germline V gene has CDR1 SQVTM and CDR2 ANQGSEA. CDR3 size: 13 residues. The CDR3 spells CSGGTLDTGELFF. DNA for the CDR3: TGCAGCGGAGGGACATTGGACACCGGGGAGCTGTTTTTT.

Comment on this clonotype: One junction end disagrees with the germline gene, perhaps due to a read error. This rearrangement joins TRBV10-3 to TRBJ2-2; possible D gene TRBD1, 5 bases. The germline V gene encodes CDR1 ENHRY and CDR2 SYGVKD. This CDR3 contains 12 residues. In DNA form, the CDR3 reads TGTGCCATCAGTGAGACAGGCGTGCGACCTAATTTT. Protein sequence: CAISETGVRPNF.

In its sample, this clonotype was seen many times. The CDR3 DNA is TGTGCTAGTGGTTCATCCCTTCAGGAGAACACCGGGGAGCTGTTTTTT. It encodes CASGSSLQENTGELFF. The genes are TRBV12-5 and TRBJ2-2; D is ambiguous. Trimming shortened V by 4 bases and J by 1 base, and 13 bases separated the two germline ends. Germline CDR1 reads LGHNT; CDR2 reads FRNRAP. This CDR3 contains 16 residues.

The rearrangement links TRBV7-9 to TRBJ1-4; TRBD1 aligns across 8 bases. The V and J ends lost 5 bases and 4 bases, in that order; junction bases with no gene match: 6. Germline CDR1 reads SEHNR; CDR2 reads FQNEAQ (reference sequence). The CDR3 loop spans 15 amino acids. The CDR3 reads CASSAGQARNEKLFF. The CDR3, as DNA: TGTGCCAGCAGCGCGGGACAGGCGCGTAATGAAAAACTGTTTTTT. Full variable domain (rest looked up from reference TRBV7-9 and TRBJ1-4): DTGVSQNPRHKITKRGQNVTFRCDPISEHNRLYWYRQTLGQGPEFLTYFQNEAQLEKSRLLSDRFSAERPKGSFSTLEIQRTEQGDSAMYLCASSAGQARNEKLFFGSGTQLSVL.

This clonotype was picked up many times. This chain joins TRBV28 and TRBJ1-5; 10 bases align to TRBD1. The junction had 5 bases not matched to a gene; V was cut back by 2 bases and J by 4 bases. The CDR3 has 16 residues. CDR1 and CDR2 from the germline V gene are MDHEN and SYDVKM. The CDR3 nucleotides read TGTGCCAGCAGTTTAGGTAGACAGGGGGCAAATCAGCCCCAGCATTTT. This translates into CASSLGRQGANQPQHF.

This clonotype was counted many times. As DNA, the CDR3 is TGTGCCAGCACGGGTAGCGGGAGGGCCGTAGCCGTCAATGAGCAGTTCTTC. Its translation: CASTGSGRAVAVNEQFF. The chain combines TRBV28 with TRBJ2-1; 11 bases are shared with TRBD2. The V gene's germline CDR1 is MDHEN and CDR2 SYDVKM. CDR3 length: 17 residues. With V trimmed by 7 bases and J by 6 bases, 14 bases remained unmatched.

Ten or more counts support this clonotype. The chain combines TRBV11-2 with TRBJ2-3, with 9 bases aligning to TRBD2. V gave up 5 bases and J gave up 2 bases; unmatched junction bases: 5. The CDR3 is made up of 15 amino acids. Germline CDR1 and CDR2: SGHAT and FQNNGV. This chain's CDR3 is CASSRGLANTDTQYF. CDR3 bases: TGTGCCAGCAGCCGCGGACTAGCGAACACAGATACGCAGTATTTT.

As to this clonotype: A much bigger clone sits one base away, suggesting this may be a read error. The CDR3 bases are TGTGCCAGCAGTTCCTATAATACACCCCTCCACTTT. This codes for CASSSYNTPLHF. The chain combines TRBV12-3 or TRBV12-4 with TRBJ1-6; D remains unclear. The CDR3 extends over 12 amino acids.

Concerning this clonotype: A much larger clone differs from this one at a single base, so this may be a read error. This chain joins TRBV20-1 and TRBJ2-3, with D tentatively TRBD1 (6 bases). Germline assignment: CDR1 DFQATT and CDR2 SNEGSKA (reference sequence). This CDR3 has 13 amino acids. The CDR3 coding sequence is TGCAGTGCTAGAGGGTCCGCAGGGGAGACCCGGTACTTC. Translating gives CSARGSAGETRYF.

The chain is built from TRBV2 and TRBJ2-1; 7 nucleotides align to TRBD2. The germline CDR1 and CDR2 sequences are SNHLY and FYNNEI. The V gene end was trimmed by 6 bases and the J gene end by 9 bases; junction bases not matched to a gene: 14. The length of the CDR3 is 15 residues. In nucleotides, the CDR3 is TGTGCCAGCAGGGCACCGGGACTACCTCCACCTGAGCAGTTCTTC. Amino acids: CASRAPGLPPPEQFF.

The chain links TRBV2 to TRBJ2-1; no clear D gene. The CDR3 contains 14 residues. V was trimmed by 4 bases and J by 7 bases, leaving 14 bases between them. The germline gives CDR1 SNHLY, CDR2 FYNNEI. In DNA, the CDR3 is TGTGCCAGCAGTGTGCTACTCCCGGAGAATGAGCAGTTCTTC. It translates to CASSVLLPENEQFF.

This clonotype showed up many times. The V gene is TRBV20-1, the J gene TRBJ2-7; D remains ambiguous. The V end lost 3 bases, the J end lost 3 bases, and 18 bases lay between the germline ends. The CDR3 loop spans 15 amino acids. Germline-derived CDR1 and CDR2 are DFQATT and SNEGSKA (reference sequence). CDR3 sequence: CSASPAAGEDYEQYF. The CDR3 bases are TGCAGTGCTAGCCCTGCGGCAGGTGAGGACTACGAGCAGTACTTC.

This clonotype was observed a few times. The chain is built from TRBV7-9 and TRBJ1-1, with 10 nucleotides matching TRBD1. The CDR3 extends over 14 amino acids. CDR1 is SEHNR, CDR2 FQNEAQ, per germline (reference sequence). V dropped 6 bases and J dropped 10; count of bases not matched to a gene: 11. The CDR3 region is CASRLGTGVGVAFF. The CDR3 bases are TGTGCCAGCAGACTCGGGACAGGGGTCGGGGTAGCTTTCTTT.